This TCR beta chain emerged from a study of T cell responses to AZD1222 COVID-19 vaccine (dated by TCRdb to the early 2020s). Study-level background: AZD1222 recipients whose second dose came at about 4 weeks and those whose second dose came at about 12 weeks were combined into one group, since spike-specific TCR depth and breadth did not differ between the two schedules. A total of 230 to 250 trial participants underwent TCR sequencing, of whom more than 200 had received two doses of AZD1222 and around 25 had received two doses of the MenACWY control vaccine. Trial participants were enrolled by age into subgroups of 18-55, 56-69 and 70-plus years, and 148, 28 and 57 TCR-sequenced participants, respectively, were included in these subgroups.

This sample's time point label indicates: baseline before first vaccination. Samples from vaccinated people were obtained from the UK trials COV001 and COV002, which included a single-blind randomized controlled phase 2/3 trial of AZD1222 (ChAdOx1 nCoV-19) in healthy adults. For TCRbeta chain sequencing, PBMC samples from trial participants were taken at day 0 and at day 28 after the second dose. Counted from cysteine to phenylalanine, this CDR3 has 17 amino acids. Only the CDR3 region is kept as DNA, spanning 51 bases read in frame from base 1. V is clipped by 2 bases and J by 7 bases, and the sequence between their germline boundaries is 21 bases long. For CDR1 and CDR2, the germline V gene lists KGHSH and LQKENI. What the research found in general, with its limitations: Only six AZD1222 recipients were SARS-CoV-2 seropositive at baseline, limiting conclusions about previously exposed vaccinees. After two AZD1222 doses, both the breadth and the depth of spike-specific TCRs were significantly higher than at day 0 and than in MenACWY recipients. Nearly half of unique spike-specific TCRs reportedly recognized epitopes outside regions mutated in the B.1.351 and B.1.1.7 variants. Participants were mostly white British and included more females than males, and it was suggested by the authors that clonal diversity may have been underestimated. The vaccine-associated CD4 TCRs covered the entire spike protein, and the dominant responses fell in regions 160-218 and 743-854. No day 14 peak-response samples were available, so repertoires were characterized only after the peak T cell response. In the small 56-69-year group, the increase in depth fell short of significance, most likely because of low power.

This clone was observed a single time. This receptor's antigen is unknown. No much larger clone exists at a distance of one base, and base qualities are not known. The CDR3 regions of human TCRbeta chains were analyzed by immunosequencing. Per the original workflow: Repertoire TCRs were matched against a reference library of SARS-CoV-2-specific TCRs generated with the MIRA antigen-specificity platform. Breadth was defined as the fraction of unique TCRs that were SARS-CoV-2-associated. Depth was defined as the fraction of total T cells that were SARS-CoV-2-associated. Using the MIRA data, every spike-specific TCR was mapped to the spike region that the TCR reacted to and assigned to either a CD4 or a CD8 class. Log10-transformed breadth and depth values were compared by one-way ANOVA with Sidak's multiple comparisons tests. TCRdb provides this immuneACCESS table in a form limited to in-frame rearrangements. Some clones are lacking; in checked studies, under half of them reflect an unresolved V gene, and why the rest are absent is not known. The D gene and trimming were derived from the DNA, and the V and J assignments and clone size from that table. The sample contains 100,000 to 120,000 clones, just over 85% of them found a single time. Jointly, the top ten make up 3% to 3.5% of the sample.

Recombination connected TRBV18 to TRBJ1-5; the D segment could be TRBD1, given 5 matching bases. The sequenced sample was peripheral blood, obtained on day 0 of AZD1222 vaccination. This TCR derives from an adult in good health. The CDR3 corresponds to CASSPGGIGASKQPQHF. The nucleotide sequence reads as follows: TGTGCCAGCTCACCAGGGGGTATCGGGGCCAGTAAGCAGCCCCAGCATTTT.